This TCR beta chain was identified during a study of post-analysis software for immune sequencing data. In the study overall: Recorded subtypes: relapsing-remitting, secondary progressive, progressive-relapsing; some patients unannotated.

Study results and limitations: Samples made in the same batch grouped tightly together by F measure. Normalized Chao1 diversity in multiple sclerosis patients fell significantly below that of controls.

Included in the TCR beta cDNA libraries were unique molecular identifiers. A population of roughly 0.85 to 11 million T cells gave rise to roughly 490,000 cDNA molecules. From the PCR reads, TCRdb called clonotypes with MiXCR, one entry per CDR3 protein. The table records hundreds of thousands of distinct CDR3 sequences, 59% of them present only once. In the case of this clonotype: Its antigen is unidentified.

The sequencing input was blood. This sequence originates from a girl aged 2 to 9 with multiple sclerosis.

CDR3 coding DNA: TGCGCCAGCAGCCAAAGTGTAGCGCTTCAAGAGACCCAGTACTTC. Protein product: CASSQSVALQETQYF. The chain recombines TRBV4-1 with TRBJ2-5; D possibly corresponds to TRBD2 (5 bases). The length of the CDR3 is 15 residues. Germline V gene lookup returns CDR1 MGHRA and CDR2 YSYEKL. The V and J ends lost 2 bases and 2 bases respectively, with 12 bases between them.